What follows describes a single T cell receptor beta chain. The data originate from a study of blood T cell repertoires in COVID-19. The wider study: Specimens from acute and convalescent COVID-19 originated in the United States, Italy and Spain.

TCRdb keeps only in-frame clones here, not all; method: immunoSEQ multiplex PCR. The sample consists of 150,000 to 180,000 clones, approximately 80% of them appearing once. The V end lost 1 base, the J end lost 4 bases, and 9 bases lay between the germline ends. This CDR3 has 14 residues. CDR1 is SGHKS, CDR2 YYEKEE, per germline (reference sequence). The chain has TRBV5-5 and TRBJ2-1, with D unclear. The receptor's source is a woman aged 60 to 75 with acute or convalescent COVID-19. The specimen was peripheral blood. CDR3 coding DNA: TGTGCCAGCAGCTTGCCGTTATTGTACAATGAGCAGTTCTTC. Translating gives CASSLPLLYNEQFF.